The following is a T cell receptor (beta chain) sequence with its context. The antigen remains unidentified. Each CDR3 protein is one row after TCRdb ran MiXCR on the 5' RACE reads. The table lists around 320,000 distinct CDR3 sequences, approximately 19% of them singletons, with around 21% in the top ten. This sample was taken from a study of T-cell memory formation after mild COVID-19. With 3 bases clipped from V and 0 bases from J, the junction kept 3 bases outside the gene matches. The CDR3 loop spans 15 amino acids. Study-wide results and caveats: Of the contracting clones, CD4+ ones lay mainly in CM and EM, and CD8+ ones in EMRA.

The sequenced sample was PBMCs or a T cell subset sorted from them (not recorded which). The chain combines TRBV12-3 or TRBV12-4 with TRBJ1-1; 8 nucleotides align to TRBD1. The TCR was taken from a man between 18 and 29 years old who had mild COVID-19 (a few samples of this study predate the infection). Cell type and time point are not known. CDR3 loop: CASSFDRGMNTEAFF. The CDR3 DNA reads TGTGCCAGCAGTTTCGACAGGGGAATGAACACTGAAGCTTTCTTT.